Here is one T cell receptor (beta chain) with its context. What it binds is unknown. The germline V gene has CDR1 SQVTM and CDR2 ANQGSEA. V dropped 4 bases and J dropped 3 bases, with 15 bases sitting between them. The CDR3 has 14 amino acids. This record comes from a study of blood T cells in healthy people across ages. Regarding the study as a whole: For the donors, CMV status was unknown and possibly confounded expanded clonotype changes. Strongly correlated with naive T cell percentage was TCR beta diversity.

Next came a second PCR, run for about 7 to 12 cycles, which used a sample-barcoded 5' primer along with a J-beta primer mix. A tag from a template-switch adaptor with 12 random nucleotides marked each cDNA molecule. TCRdb analysed the 5' RACE reads with MiXCR anew, one entry per CDR3 protein. The profile shows more than 650,000 distinct CDR3 sequences, approximately 53% of them singletons. Each donor's blood draw was roughly 10 milliliters of peripheral blood. V and J are TRBV29-1 and TRBJ1-2, with TRBD1 as a possible D gene (6 bases). This TCR was sampled from a man older than 75 in good health. The sequencing sample was made of blood. The CDR3 DNA is TGCAGCGTTGGACTGGGGGGCGGCGACTATGGCTACACCTTC. Protein sequence: CSVGLGGGDYGYTF.